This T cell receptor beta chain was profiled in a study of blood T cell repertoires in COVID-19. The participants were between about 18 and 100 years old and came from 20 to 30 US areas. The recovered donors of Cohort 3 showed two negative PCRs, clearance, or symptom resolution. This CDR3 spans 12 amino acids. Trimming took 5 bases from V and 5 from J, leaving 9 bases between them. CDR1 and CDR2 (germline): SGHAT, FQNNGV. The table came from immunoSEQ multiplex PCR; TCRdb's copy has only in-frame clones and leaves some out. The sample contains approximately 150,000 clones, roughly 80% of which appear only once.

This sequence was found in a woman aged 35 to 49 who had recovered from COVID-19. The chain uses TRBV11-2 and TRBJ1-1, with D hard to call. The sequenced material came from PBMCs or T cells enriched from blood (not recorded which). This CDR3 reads CASSARRTEAFF. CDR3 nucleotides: TGTGCCAGCAGCGCCCGGAGGACTGAAGCTTTCTTT.